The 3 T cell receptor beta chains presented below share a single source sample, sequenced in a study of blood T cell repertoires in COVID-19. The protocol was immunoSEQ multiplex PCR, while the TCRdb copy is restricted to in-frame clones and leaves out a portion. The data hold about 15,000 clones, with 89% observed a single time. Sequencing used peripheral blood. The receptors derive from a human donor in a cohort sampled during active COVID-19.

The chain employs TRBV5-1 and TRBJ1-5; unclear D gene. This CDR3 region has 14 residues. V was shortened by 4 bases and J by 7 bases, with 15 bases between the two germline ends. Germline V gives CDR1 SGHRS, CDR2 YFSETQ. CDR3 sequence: CASSQDEGGQPQHF. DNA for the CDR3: TGCGCCAGCAGCCAGGACGAGGGCGGACAGCCCCAGCATTTT.

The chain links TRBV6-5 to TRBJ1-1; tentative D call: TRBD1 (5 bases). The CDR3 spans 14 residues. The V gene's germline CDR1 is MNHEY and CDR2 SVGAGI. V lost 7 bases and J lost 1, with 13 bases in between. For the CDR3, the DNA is TGTGCCAGCAAAGGGACTGCTAAGAACACTGAAGCTTTCTTT. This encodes CASKGTAKNTEAFF.

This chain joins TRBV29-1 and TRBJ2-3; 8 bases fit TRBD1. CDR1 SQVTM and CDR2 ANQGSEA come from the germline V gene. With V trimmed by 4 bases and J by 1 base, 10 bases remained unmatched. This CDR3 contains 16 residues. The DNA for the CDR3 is TGCAGCGTTGGGGCAGGGGGCGGCCCGGGCACAGATACGCAGTATTTT. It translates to CSVGAGGGPGTDTQYF.